This TCR beta chain was sequenced during a study of breast tumors, draining lymph nodes, adjacent tissues (dated by TCRdb to 2015 to 2016). In terms of the full investigation: Breast cancer patients provided tumor, adjacent nontumor tissue and axillary lymph nodes, and the study compared the TCR beta repertoires across these three sources. The study was designed to assess the relationships and possible T-cell exchange between tumor, surrounding tissue and draining lymph node repertoires in human breast cancer. Summary of the overall study and its limitations: The data were considered consistent with the idea that most tumor T cells come from the lymph node and then expand in tumor tissue. Tumor and nontumor tissue repertoires were significantly more similar in luminal-like than in basal-like breast cancer. T-cell repertoire diversity in tumors was found to be lower than in lymph nodes but higher than in nontumor tissue, and preferential V and J gene usage was observed. The conclusion that tumor T cells originate in lymph nodes was framed as consistent with a hypothesis rather than directly demonstrated.

The instrument given in TCRdb is Illumina HiSeq 2000. TCR beta chain libraries were generated through multiplex PCR amplification. The amplified TCR beta chain products were analyzed by high-throughput sequencing. The public reads were quality trimmed at Q25 with fastp and then assembled into clones with MiXCR by TCRdb, keeping productive beta chains. Rows are unified per CDR3 protein, each entry keeping the most common DNA and genes. The sample records roughly 100,000 distinct CDR3 sequences, less than 40% of which are singletons. About 6% of the sample is in the top ten clones. The CDR3 goes from the cysteine to the phenylalanine over 14 residues. The entry retains the CDR3 DNA only, 42 bases that are in frame from base 1. Between the V and J ends, shortened by 0 bases and 7 bases respectively, the junction contains 11 bases. CDR1 SGHRS and CDR2 YFSETQ are derived from the germline V gene. This clonotype was recorded at least ten times. It lacks a known antigen. The input lacks base qualities; no much larger clone sits a single base away.

Lymph node samples were obtained from the axillary draining lymph nodes of breast cancer patients. The clonotype was recovered from a female donor with breast cancer. Some clones in this sample may be carry-over from other donors' samples. The chain was built from TRBV5-1 and TRBJ1-5, with a tentative D gene TRBD1 over 5 matching bases. The material sequenced was axillary lymph node tissue. The DNA is TGCGCCAGCAGCTTGGGAGGGGTGGGGCAGCCCCAGCATTTT. The resulting protein is CASSLGGVGQPQHF. Here the CDR3 is joined to the reference TRBV5-1 and TRBJ1-5 genes, and the full variable domain is: KAGVTQTPRYLIKTRGQQVTLSCSPISGHRSVSWYQQTPGQGLQFLFEYFSETQRNKGNFPGRFSGRQFSNSRSEMNVSTLELGDSALYLCASSLGGVGQPQHFGDGTRLSIL.